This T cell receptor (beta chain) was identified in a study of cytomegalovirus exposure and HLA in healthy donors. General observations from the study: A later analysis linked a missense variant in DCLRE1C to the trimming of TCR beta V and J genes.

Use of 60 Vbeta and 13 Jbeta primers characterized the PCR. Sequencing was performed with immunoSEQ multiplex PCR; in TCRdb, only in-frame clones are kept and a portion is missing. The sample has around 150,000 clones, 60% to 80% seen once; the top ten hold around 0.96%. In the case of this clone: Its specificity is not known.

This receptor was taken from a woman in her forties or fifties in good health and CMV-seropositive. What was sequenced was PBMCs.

The CDR3 DNA follows: TGTGCCAGCAGGACGTCAGGGAACATTTACAATGAGCAGTTCTTC. Protein sequence: CASRTSGNIYNEQFF. V is TRBV6-5 and J is TRBJ2-1; TRBD1 might be the D (5 bases). The V end lost 6 bases, the J end lost 4 bases, and 16 bases lay between the germline ends. From germline, CDR1 is MNHEY and CDR2 SVGAGI. The CDR3 length is 15 residues.